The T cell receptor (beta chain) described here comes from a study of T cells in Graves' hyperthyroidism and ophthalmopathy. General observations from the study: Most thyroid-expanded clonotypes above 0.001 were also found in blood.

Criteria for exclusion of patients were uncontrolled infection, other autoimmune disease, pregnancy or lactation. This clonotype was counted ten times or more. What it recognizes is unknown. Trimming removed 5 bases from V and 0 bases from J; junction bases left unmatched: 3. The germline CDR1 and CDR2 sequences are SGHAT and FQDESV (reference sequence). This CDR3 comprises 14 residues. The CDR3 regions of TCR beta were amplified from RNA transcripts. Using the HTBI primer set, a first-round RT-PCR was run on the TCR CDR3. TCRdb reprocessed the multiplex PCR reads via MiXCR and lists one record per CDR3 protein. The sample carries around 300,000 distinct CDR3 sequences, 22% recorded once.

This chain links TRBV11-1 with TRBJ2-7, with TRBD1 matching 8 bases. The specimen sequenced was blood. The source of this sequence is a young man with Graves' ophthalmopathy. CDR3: CASSRTGPSYEQYF. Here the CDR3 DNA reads TGTGCCAGCAGCCGGACAGGGCCCTCCTACGAGCAGTACTTC.